This TCR beta chain was sequenced in a study of Ad26.COV2.S vaccination and SARS-CoV-2 variants. The protocol was immunoSEQ multiplex PCR, while the TCRdb copy is restricted to in-frame clones and leaves out a portion. The repertoire holds around 340,000 clones, with roughly 91% as singletons. As for treatment: 15 to 20 received Ad26.COV2.S at low or high dose, single or two shots; about five received placebo; per-sample allocation not given. Material that was analyzed had been drawn on day 63 after the first vaccine or placebo injection. Boston supplied an adult donor aged 18-55 years. The CDR3 is made up of 13 amino acids. Germline-derived CDR1 and CDR2 are GTSNPN and SVGIG (reference sequence). Trimming pared 3 bases from V and 2 bases from J, leaving 10 bases between.

The chain uses TRBV30 and TRBJ2-5; D might be TRBD1 or TRBD2, each matching 5 bases. The sequence was obtained from a person between 18 and 60 years old who received the Ad26.COV2.S COVID-19 vaccine or a placebo. The source was peripheral blood, collected in a trial of Ad26.COV2.S vaccine versus placebo. The CDR3 DNA follows: TGTGCCTGGAGAATCTGGGGGCAAGAGACCCAGTACTTC. This codes for CAWRIWGQETQYF.